The clone carrying this T cell receptor beta chain was seen at least ten times. RNA transcripts were the template for amplifying TCR beta CDR3 regions. The HTBI primer set drove a first-round RT-PCR of the TCR CDR3. TCRdb reanalysed the multiplex PCR reads using MiXCR and keeps one entry per CDR3 protein. The sample records about 640,000 distinct CDR3 sequences, around 20% being singletons. These data originate in a study of T cells in Graves' hyperthyroidism and ophthalmopathy. Study-level information: Blood was drawn when the patient was first diagnosed and still untreated.

Germline V gives CDR1 SGHTA, CDR2 FQGTGA. This CDR3 spans 14 amino acids. V was clipped by 5 bases and J by 6 bases; unmatched bases: 3. The chain carries TRBV7-3 and TRBJ2-1; 11 bases are shared with TRBD1. The source of this sequence is a man aged 25 to 40 with Graves' ophthalmopathy. The sample was blood. In DNA, the CDR3 is TGTGCCAGCAGCCCGGGGACAGGGGGCAATGAGCAGTTCTTC. Amino acid sequence: CASSPGTGGNEQFF. Filled out from reference TRBV7-3 and TRBJ2-1, the complete variable domain reads GAGVSQTPSNKVTEKGKYVELRCDPISGHTALYWYRQSLGQGPEFLIYFQGTGAADDSGLPNDRFFAVRPEGSVSTLKIQRTERGDSAVYLCASSPGTGGNEQFFGPGTRLTVL.